This TCR beta chain was identified in a study of shared clonotypes between healthy human individuals. Assay execution took place at the deep level. Authors' data handling: ImmunoSEQ yielded junction-only sequences lacking quality scores, so filtering differed. TCRdb's table, derived via immunoSEQ multiplex PCR, lists solely in-frame clones and lacks some. The DNA was the basis for D and trimming; V, J and clone size are from that table. The sample includes some 900,000 clones, 76% of them seen just once. Deletions cut 5 bases from V and 2 bases from J, with 13 bases between. The CDR3 covers 15 residues. Germline V CDR1 and CDR2: SEHNR, FQNEAQ (reference sequence). Among the donors, all were Caucasian adults who lived in Nashville, Tennessee. Findings of the study overall: Non-shared clonotypes showed lower generation probabilities than clonotypes common to all four donors.

This clone was observed a handful of times. Antigen unknown. This sequence was found in a young man in good health. The sample taken for sequencing was memory CD4+ T cells sorted from blood. As to subset: CD45RA-negative fraction. The chain carries TRBV7-9 and TRBJ1-5; no clear D gene. CDR3 sequence reads: CASSPQSTGNQPQHF. The CDR3 DNA reads as TGTGCCAGCAGCCCCCAGAGTACGGGCAATCAGCCCCAGCATTTT. Combining the CDR3 with reference TRBV7-9 and TRBJ1-5 gives the whole variable domain DTGVSQNPRHKITKRGQNVTFRCDPISEHNRLYWYRQTLGQGPEFLTYFQNEAQLEKSRLLSDRFSAERPKGSFSTLEIQRTEQGDSAMYLCASSPQSTGNQPQHFGDGTRLSIL.